This is a list of T cell receptor beta chains from one sample in a study of beta chain features in type 1 diabetes. Sequencing was performed with immunoSEQ multiplex PCR; in TCRdb, only in-frame clones are kept and a portion is missing. The table records around 500,000 clones, approximately 10% of them present only once. Material for sequencing was naive CD4+ T cells from blood. These receptors all stem from a woman under 30 in good health. CDR3s include the opening cysteine and the closing phenylalanine or tryptophan. D genes are given only for firm matches. Expanded clones are given a class, and other clones once, few, many or no size at all.

J gene: TRBJ2-3
V gene: TRBV4-3
D gene: -
clone size: few
CDR3 DNA: TGCGCCAGCAGCCAAGATCGCGCATACCCTCCTAGGCCGCAGTATTTT
CDR3 protein: CASSQDRAYPPRPQYF

J gene: TRBJ1-1
V gene: TRBV29-1
D gene: -
clone size: -
CDR3 DNA: TGCAGCGTTGAAATCGTAATAGACAGGCACACTGAAGCTTTCTTT
CDR3 protein: CSVEIVIDRHTEAFF

J gene: TRBJ2-2
V gene: TRBV29-1
D gene: -
clone size: -
CDR3 DNA: TGCAGCGTTGAAGATCCCCGCGGAATCACCGGGGAGCTGTTTTTT
CDR3 protein: CSVEDPRGITGELFF

J gene: TRBJ2-6
V gene: TRBV7-9
D gene: -
clone size: few
CDR3 DNA: TGTGCCAGCAGCCCATGGACAATCTCTGGGGCCAACGTCCTGACTTTC
CDR3 protein: CASSPWTISGANVLTF

J gene: TRBJ2-1
V gene: TRBV7-3
D gene: -
clone size: -
CDR3 DNA: TGTGCCAGCAGCTTAAGGGGGCATGAGCAGTTCTTC
CDR3 protein: CASSLRGHEQFF

J gene: TRBJ2-1
V gene: TRBV5-1
D gene: TRBD2
clone size: -
CDR3 DNA: TGCGCCAGCAGCTGGGGACTAGCGGGATCCTACAATGAGCAGTTCTTC
CDR3 protein: CASSWGLAGSYNEQFF

J gene: TRBJ2-4
V gene: TRBV2
D gene: -
clone size: -
CDR3 DNA: TGTGCCAGCAGTGAAGGTCGGACAGTAGCCAAAAACATTCAGTACTTC
CDR3 protein: CASSEGRTVAKNIQYF

J gene: TRBJ1-5
V gene: TRBV2
D gene: -
clone size: -
CDR3 DNA: TGTGCCAGCAGAGAAAACCGGAATCAGCCCCAGCATTTT
CDR3 protein: CASRENRNQPQHF

J gene: TRBJ2-1
V gene: TRBV13
D gene: TRBD1
clone size: -
CDR3 DNA: TGTGCCAGCAGTGAGACAGGGGGCGACTACAATGAGCAGTTCTTC
CDR3 protein: CASSETGGDYNEQFF

J gene: TRBJ2-7
V gene: TRBV30
D gene: TRBD2
clone size: few
CDR3 DNA: TGTGCCTGTCCCGGGACTAGCGTCTACGAGCAGTACTTC
CDR3 protein: CACPGTSVYEQYF

J gene: TRBJ2-7
V gene: TRBV11-3
D gene: -
clone size: -
CDR3 DNA: TGTGCCAGCAGCTTCGGAGGGCCTTCCTCGAGTGGGCAGTACTTC
CDR3 protein: CASSFGGPSSSGQYF

J gene: TRBJ1-2
V gene: TRBV5-1
D gene: -
clone size: -
CDR3 DNA: TGCGCCAGCAGCTTGAGCATTCCGGCTAACTATGGCTACACCTTC
CDR3 protein: CASSLSIPANYGYTF

J gene: TRBJ1-5
V gene: TRBV29-1
D gene: -
clone size: -
CDR3 DNA: TGCAGCGGTCAGGGACTTAGCAATCAGCCCCAGCATTTT
CDR3 protein: CSGQGLSNQPQHF

J gene: TRBJ1-1
V gene: TRBV29-1
D gene: TRBD1
clone size: -
CDR3 DNA: TGCAGCGCCGTTGAGGGGGCGCGCACTGAAGCTTTCTTT
CDR3 protein: CSAVEGARTEAFF

J gene: TRBJ2-3
V gene: TRBV30
D gene: TRBD1
clone size: -
CDR3 DNA: TGTGCCTGGACAGGGGGCGGAGGCACAGATACGCAGTATTTT
CDR3 protein: CAWTGGGGTDTQYF

J gene: TRBJ2-7
V gene: TRBV30
D gene: -
clone size: -
CDR3 DNA: TGTGCCTGGACTCCCGGTGGGACCTTGGGATACTACGAGCAGTACTTC
CDR3 protein: CAWTPGGTLGYYEQYF

J gene: TRBJ2-1
V gene: TRBV29-1
D gene: TRBD1
clone size: -
CDR3 DNA: TGCAGCGTGACCGGGACAGGCTTAAGATTGTTCTTC
CDR3 protein: CSVTGTGLRLFF

J gene: TRBJ1-6
V gene: TRBV7-9
D gene: -
clone size: few
CDR3 DNA: TGTGCCAGCAGCTTGGTCGAATATAATTCACCCCTCCACTTT
CDR3 protein: CASSLVEYNSPLHF

J gene: TRBJ2-7
V gene: TRBV7-9
D gene: -
clone size: -
CDR3 DNA: TGTGCCAGCAGCTTAGTAGCTAGTCCATCCTACGAGCAGTACTTC
CDR3 protein: CASSLVASPSYEQYF

J gene: TRBJ1-1
V gene: TRBV30
D gene: -
clone size: -
CDR3 DNA: TGTGCCTGGAGTGGCACGTTGAACACTGAAGCTTTCTTT
CDR3 protein: CAWSGTLNTEAFF

J gene: TRBJ2-7
V gene: TRBV2
D gene: -
clone size: -
CDR3 DNA: TGTGCCAGCCGGATAAGAGACATATCCTACGAGCAGTACTTC
CDR3 protein: CASRIRDISYEQYF

J gene: TRBJ2-7
V gene: TRBV29-1
D gene: TRBD1
clone size: few
CDR3 DNA: TGCAGCGTTGGGGGACAGGGATACTACGAGCAGTACTTC
CDR3 protein: CSVGGQGYYEQYF

J gene: TRBJ2-3
V gene: TRBV7-9
D gene: -
clone size: few
CDR3 DNA: TGTGCCAGCAGAGGAGCTAAGTATTCCCTAACAGATACGCAGTATTTT
CDR3 protein: CASRGAKYSLTDTQYF

J gene: TRBJ2-1
V gene: TRBV15
D gene: -
clone size: -
CDR3 DNA: TGTGCCACCAGCAAGCGGCCTCCCAATGAGCAGTTCTTC
CDR3 protein: CATSKRPPNEQFF

J gene: TRBJ2-7
V gene: TRBV14
D gene: -
clone size: -
CDR3 DNA: TGTGCCAGCAGCCATCGAATAGTGAGCTCCTACGAGCAGTACTTC
CDR3 protein: CASSHRIVSSYEQYF

J gene: TRBJ1-1
V gene: TRBV30
D gene: -
clone size: -
CDR3 DNA: TGTGCCTGGAGTACTCGGGGACGGCCTGTTGGCACTGAAGCTTTCTTT
CDR3 protein: CAWSTRGRPVGTEAFF

J gene: TRBJ2-7
V gene: TRBV14
D gene: TRBD2
clone size: -
CDR3 DNA: TGTGCCAGCAGCCAAGGGACTAGCGGGAGGGCGCCCTCCTACGAGCAGTACTTC
CDR3 protein: CASSQGTSGRAPSYEQYF

J gene: TRBJ2-7
V gene: TRBV14
D gene: -
clone size: few
CDR3 DNA: TGTGCCAGCAGCCTGACAGCGACCGAGCAGTACTTC
CDR3 protein: CASSLTATEQYF

J gene: TRBJ1-5
V gene: TRBV7-9
D gene: TRBD1
clone size: few
CDR3 DNA: TGTGCCAGCAGCTTAGTAGGGACAGGGGATCAGCCCCAGCATTTT
CDR3 protein: CASSLVGTGDQPQHF

J gene: TRBJ1-4
V gene: TRBV28
D gene: -
clone size: few
CDR3 DNA: TGTGCCAGCCCATTCCGGACAGCGCTACGTAATGAAAAACTGTTTTTT
CDR3 protein: CASPFRTALRNEKLFF

J gene: TRBJ2-3
V gene: TRBV9
D gene: -
clone size: few
CDR3 DNA: TGTGCCAGCAGCTTCTTCACAGATACGCAGTATTTT
CDR3 protein: CASSFFTDTQYF

J gene: TRBJ1-4
V gene: TRBV29-1
D gene: -
clone size: few
CDR3 DNA: TGCAGCGTTGGTGGGATCACTTCAGGTGACGGGACTAATGAAAAACTGTTTTTT
CDR3 protein: CSVGGITSGDGTNEKLFF

J gene: TRBJ2-5
V gene: TRBV6-6
D gene: -
clone size: -
CDR3 DNA: TGTGCCAGCAGGGGCACGACGGGGGAGACCCAGTACTTC
CDR3 protein: CASRGTTGETQYF

J gene: TRBJ1-5
V gene: TRBV9
D gene: -
clone size: few
CDR3 DNA: TGTGCCAGCAGCGTAGTAAGTTCGGGACAGCCCCAGCATTTT
CDR3 protein: CASSVVSSGQPQHF

J gene: TRBJ2-3
V gene: TRBV7-2
D gene: TRBD2
clone size: few
CDR3 DNA: TGTGCCAGCAGCCGATATAAGACTAGCGGGAGCACAGATACGCAGTATTTT
CDR3 protein: CASSRYKTSGSTDTQYF

J gene: TRBJ2-2
V gene: TRBV9
D gene: -
clone size: few
CDR3 DNA: TGTGCCAGCAGCCCCCATCCCAGGGCCGGGGAGCTGTTTTTT
CDR3 protein: CASSPHPRAGELFF

J gene: TRBJ1-2
V gene: TRBV30
D gene: -
clone size: few
CDR3 DNA: TGTGCCTGGAGTCCACTACTGACGTACTATGGCTACACCTTC
CDR3 protein: CAWSPLLTYYGYTF

J gene: TRBJ2-2
V gene: TRBV7-3
D gene: -
clone size: few
CDR3 DNA: TGTGCCAGCAGCGCGCACCCTTATCGACAGGCCCTAGGGGAGCTGTTTTTT
CDR3 protein: CASSAHPYRQALGELFF

J gene: TRBJ2-3
V gene: TRBV4-2
D gene: -
clone size: few
CDR3 DNA: TGTGCCAGCAGCCAAGATCGGAGCACAGATACGCAGTATTTT
CDR3 protein: CASSQDRSTDTQYF

J gene: TRBJ2-5
V gene: TRBV9
D gene: -
clone size: few
CDR3 DNA: TGTGCCAGCAGCGTAGTGTCGGGGGCGAGAGAGACCCAGTACTTC
CDR3 protein: CASSVVSGARETQYF

J gene: TRBJ1-2
V gene: TRBV10-3
D gene: -
clone size: -
CDR3 DNA: TGTGCCATCAGTGCAGCAGGAAGGGGAGACTATGGCTACACCTTC
CDR3 protein: CAISAAGRGDYGYTF

J gene: TRBJ2-5
V gene: TRBV25-1
D gene: TRBD1
clone size: -
CDR3 DNA: TGTGCCAGCAGTGAATCAGGGGGCTTGGAGACCCAGTACTTC
CDR3 protein: CASSESGGLETQYF

J gene: TRBJ2-3
V gene: TRBV7-8
D gene: -
clone size: -
CDR3 DNA: TGTGCCAGCAGCCCCGATGGGAGTTTAGATACGCAGTATTTT
CDR3 protein: CASSPDGSLDTQYF

J gene: TRBJ2-3
V gene: TRBV7-8
D gene: -
clone size: -
CDR3 DNA: TGTGCCAGCAGGCCCCAGGGGCGCGTGGGCACAGATACGCAGTATTTT
CDR3 protein: CASRPQGRVGTDTQYF

J gene: TRBJ2-1
V gene: TRBV2
D gene: -
clone size: -
CDR3 DNA: TGTGCCAGCAGCGGGGACGTTGATGAGCAGTTCTTC
CDR3 protein: CASSGDVDEQFF

J gene: TRBJ1-6
V gene: TRBV6-5
D gene: -
clone size: -
CDR3 DNA: TGTGCCAGCGCACAGCTTTATAATTCACCCCTCCACTTT
CDR3 protein: CASAQLYNSPLHF

J gene: TRBJ1-6
V gene: TRBV5-1
D gene: -
clone size: -
CDR3 DNA: TGCGCCAGCAGCTCGAAAACAGGGAGCGGTTCACCCCTCCACTTT
CDR3 protein: CASSSKTGSGSPLHF